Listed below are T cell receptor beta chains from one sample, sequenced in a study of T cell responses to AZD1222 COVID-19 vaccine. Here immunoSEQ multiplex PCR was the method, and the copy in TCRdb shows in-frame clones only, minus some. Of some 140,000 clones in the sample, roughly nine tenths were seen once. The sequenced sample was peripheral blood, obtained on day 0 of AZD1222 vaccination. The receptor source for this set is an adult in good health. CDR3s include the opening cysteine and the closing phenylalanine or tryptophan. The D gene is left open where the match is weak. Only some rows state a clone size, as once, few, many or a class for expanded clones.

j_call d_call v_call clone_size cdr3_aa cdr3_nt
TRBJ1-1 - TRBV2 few CASNRDTDTEAFF TGTGCCAGCAACCGGGACACAGACACTGAAGCTTTCTTT
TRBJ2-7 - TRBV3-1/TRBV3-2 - CASSPSGLYEQYF TGTGCCAGCAGCCCCTCGGGACTCTACGAGCAGTACTTC
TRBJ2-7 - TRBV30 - CAWIRVGETYEQYF TGTGCCTGGATCCGGGTTGGCGAGACCTACGAGCAGTACTTC
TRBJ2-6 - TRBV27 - CASSLGRTGANVLTF TGTGCCAGCAGCCTCGGACGGACTGGGGCCAACGTCCTGACTTTC
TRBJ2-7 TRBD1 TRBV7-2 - CASSSRTGRDEQYF TGTGCCAGCAGCTCCCGGACAGGACGGGACGAGCAGTACTTC
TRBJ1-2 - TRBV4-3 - CASSQDKVEPYGYTF TGCGCCAGCAGCCAAGATAAGGTGGAGCCCTATGGCTACACCTTC
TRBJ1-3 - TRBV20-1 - CSASQGTVSSGNTIYF TGCAGTGCCAGTCAAGGGACGGTGAGCTCTGGAAACACCATATATTTT
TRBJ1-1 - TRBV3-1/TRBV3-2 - CASSPMVTNEAFF TGTGCCAGCAGCCCGATGGTGACTAATGAAGCTTTCTTT
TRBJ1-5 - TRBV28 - CASSDYGQPQHF TGTGCCAGCAGTGACTACGGTCAGCCCCAGCATTTT
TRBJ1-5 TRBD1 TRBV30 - CAWSAGQGGNQPQHF TGTGCCTGGAGCGCGGGGCAGGGGGGCAATCAGCCCCAGCATTTT
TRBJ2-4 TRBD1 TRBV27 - CASSSRTGGNIQYF TGTGCCAGCAGTTCCCGGACAGGGGGGAACATTCAGTACTTC
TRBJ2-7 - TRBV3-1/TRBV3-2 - CASSWRVSSYEQYF TGTGCCAGCAGTTGGAGGGTTAGCTCCTACGAGCAGTACTTC
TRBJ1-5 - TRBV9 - CASNQPQHF TGTGCCAGCAATCAGCCCCAGCATTTT
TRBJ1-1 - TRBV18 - CASSPLTSWGIFRPRERPGAFF TGTGCCAGCTCACCACTGACATCATGGGGGATTTTTAGGCCGCGAGAGCGGCCGGGAGCTTTCTTT
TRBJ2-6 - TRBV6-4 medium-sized CASSGTSGANVLTF TGTGCCAGCAGTGGGACATCTGGGGCCAACGTCCTGACTTTC
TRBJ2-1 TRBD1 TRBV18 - CASSPRQGRQSNEQFF TGTGCCAGCTCACCCAGACAGGGTCGTCAGTCAAATGAGCAGTTCTTC
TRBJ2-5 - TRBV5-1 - CASSSHQETQYF TGCGCCAGCAGCTCCCACCAAGAGACCCAGTACTTC
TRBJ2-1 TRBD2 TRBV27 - CASSFRTGGGWFF TGTGCCAGCAGTTTCCGGACGGGGGGAGGTTGGTTCTTC
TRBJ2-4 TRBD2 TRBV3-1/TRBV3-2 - CASSARRLAGDIQYF TGTGCCAGCAGCGCCCGGAGACTAGCGGGAGACATTCAGTACTTC
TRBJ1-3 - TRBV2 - CASSVGRASGNTIYF TGTGCCAGCAGTGTAGGCAGGGCAAGTGGAAACACCATATATTTT
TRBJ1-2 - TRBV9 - CASSGGDNRNYGYTF TGTGCCAGCAGCGGGGGGGACAATCGTAACTATGGCTACACCTTC
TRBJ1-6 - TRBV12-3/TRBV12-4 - CASSLAANSPLHF TGTGCCAGCAGTTTAGCCGCAAATTCACCCCTCCACTTT
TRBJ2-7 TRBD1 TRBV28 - CASRMTGATYEQYF TGTGCCAGCAGGATGACAGGGGCAACCTACGAGCAGTACTTC
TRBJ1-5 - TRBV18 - CASSPSGGNQPQHF TGTGCCAGCTCACCGTCGGGGGGGAATCAGCCCCAGCATTTT
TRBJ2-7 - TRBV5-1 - CASSSTGSKTYEQYF TGCGCCAGCAGCTCTACAGGGTCTAAAACGTACGAGCAGTACTTC
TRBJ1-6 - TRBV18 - CASSPPDGSRSPLHF TGTGCCAGCTCACCACCGGATGGGTCACGATCACCCCTCCACTTT
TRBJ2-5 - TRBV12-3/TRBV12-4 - CASKDWGAETQYF TGTGCCAGCAAAGACTGGGGGGCGGAGACCCAGTACTTC
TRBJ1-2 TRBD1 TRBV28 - CASSPARTGHGYTF TGTGCCAGCAGTCCAGCAAGGACAGGGCATGGCTACACCTTC
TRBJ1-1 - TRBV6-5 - CASSSLPGNTEAFF TGTGCCAGCAGTTCCCTTCCGGGGAACACTGAAGCTTTCTTT
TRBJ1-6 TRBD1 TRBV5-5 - CASSRRGQGASQGSSPLHF TGTGCCAGCAGCCGTAGGGGGCAGGGGGCGAGTCAAGGCTCTTCACCCCTCCACTTT
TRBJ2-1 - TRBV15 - CATSRDPGTEGEQFF TGTGCCACCAGCAGAGATCCCGGAACCGAGGGTGAGCAGTTCTTC
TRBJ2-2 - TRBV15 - CATSGLSNTGELFF TGTGCCACCAGCGGACTCTCGAACACCGGGGAGCTGTTTTTT
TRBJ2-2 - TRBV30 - CAWTIGTGELFF TGTGCCTGGACCATAGGGACCGGGGAGCTGTTTTTT
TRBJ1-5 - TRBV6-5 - CASSYFPGSNQPQHF TGTGCCAGCAGTTACTTCCCAGGTTCTAATCAGCCCCAGCATTTT
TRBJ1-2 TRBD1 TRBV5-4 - CASSYQGAMGGYTF TGTGCCAGCAGTTATCAGGGGGCGATGGGTGGCTACACCTTC
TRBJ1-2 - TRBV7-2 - CASSRAGGPIYGYTF TGTGCCAGCAGCCGGGCGGGGGGGCCCATCTATGGCTACACCTTC
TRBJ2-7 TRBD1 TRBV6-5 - CASSRDNRGQYEQYF TGTGCCAGCAGCCGAGACAACAGGGGGCAATACGAGCAGTACTTC
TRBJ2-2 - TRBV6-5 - CASCVAPTATGELFF TGTGCCAGCTGCGTTGCCCCGACAGCCACCGGGGAGCTGTTTTTT
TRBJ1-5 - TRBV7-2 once CASSLIRLRNQPQHF TGTGCCAGCAGCTTGATCCGTTTGAGGAATCAGCCCCAGCATTTT